This is a list of T cell receptor beta chains from one sample in a study of T cell therapy after organ transplantation. Their recognized antigens are unknown. The protocol was immunoSEQ multiplex PCR, while the TCRdb copy is restricted to in-frame clones and leaves out a portion. The sample gives 1,000 to 1,200 clones, less than 75% of which show up once; 35% to 40% is in the top ten. The specimen was CD8+ T cells from blood, collected before autologous CMV-specific T cell therapy. These receptors were collected from a human patient who had received a solid organ transplant and had CMV disease. Each CDR3 is given with its conserved first and last residue. The order of the fields is D gene, V gene, J gene, clone size, CDR3 protein, CDR3 DNA. The D gene is left open where the match is weak. Clone size, where shown, is once, few, many, or a class for clones that have expanded.

d_gene: TRBD1
v_gene: TRBV13
j_gene: TRBJ1-1
abundance: .
CDR3aa: CASRLGGAANTEAFF
CDR3nt: TGTGCCAGCAGGCTAGGGGGCGCGGCGAACACTGAAGCTTTCTTT

d_gene: TRBD1
v_gene: TRBV6-5
j_gene: TRBJ2-7
abundance: .
CDR3aa: CASSPGTAPRRYF
CDR3nt: TGTGCCAGCAGTCCCGGGACAGCCCCGCGTCGGTACTTC

d_gene: TRBD1
v_gene: TRBV9
j_gene: TRBJ1-5
abundance: .
CDR3aa: CASSPGTASNQPQHF
CDR3nt: TGTGCCAGCAGCCCCGGGACAGCGAGCAATCAGCCCCAGCATTTT

d_gene: TRBD1
v_gene: TRBV7-9
j_gene: TRBJ2-7
abundance: .
CDR3aa: CASSFSGTGYEQYF
CDR3nt: TGTGCCAGCAGCTTTTCCGGGACAGGATACGAGCAGTACTTC

d_gene: .
v_gene: TRBV27
j_gene: TRBJ1-2
abundance: .
CDR3aa: CASSLSPSTANYGYTF
CDR3nt: TGTGCCAGCAGTTTATCCCCCTCAACAGCTAACTATGGCTACACCTTC

d_gene: .
v_gene: TRBV7-6
j_gene: TRBJ2-3
abundance: .
CDR3aa: CASSPVMTNRGTDTQYF
CDR3nt: TGTGCCAGCAGCCCCGTAATGACAAACCGGGGCACAGATACGCAGTATTTT

d_gene: TRBD2
v_gene: TRBV4-3
j_gene: TRBJ2-3
abundance: .
CDR3aa: CASSQAGGSTDTQYF
CDR3nt: TGCGCCAGCAGCCAAGCGGGGGGGTCGACAGATACGCAGTATTTT

d_gene: TRBD1
v_gene: TRBV5-4
j_gene: TRBJ2-5
abundance: .
CDR3aa: CASSYRGETQYF
CDR3nt: TGTGCCAGCAGTTACAGGGGGGAGACCCAGTACTTC

d_gene: .
v_gene: TRBV28
j_gene: TRBJ2-6
abundance: .
CDR3aa: CASSSTHLTQSRANVLTF
CDR3nt: TGTGCCAGCAGTTCCACACACTTGACACAAAGTCGGGCCAACGTCCTGACTTTC

d_gene: .
v_gene: TRBV5-4
j_gene: TRBJ1-1
abundance: few
CDR3aa: CASSLVAGVNTEAFF
CDR3nt: TGTGCCAGCAGCTTGGTTGCAGGGGTGAACACTGAAGCTTTCTTT

d_gene: .
v_gene: TRBV6-5
j_gene: TRBJ1-1
abundance: few
CDR3aa: CASSLIREIGTEAFF
CDR3nt: TGTGCCAGCAGTCTAATCAGGGAAATCGGCACTGAAGCTTTCTTT

d_gene: .
v_gene: TRBV18
j_gene: TRBJ2-2
abundance: .
CDR3aa: CASSPRQVTGELFF
CDR3nt: TGTGCCAGCTCACCACGACAGGTCACCGGGGAGCTGTTTTTT